This TCR beta chain was found in a study of cytomegalovirus exposure and HLA in healthy donors. Whole-study results and caveats: Presence/absence analyses assumed roughly uniform sequencing depth across donors.

Notes on this clone: The antigen remains undetermined.

Both 60 Vbeta primers and 13 Jbeta primers went into the PCR. Clones were read by immunoSEQ multiplex PCR, and TCRdb kept only the in-frame ones, dropping some. The sample carries about 140,000 clones, approximately 84% recorded once. From germline, CDR1 is MNHEY and CDR2 SMNVEV (reference sequence). The CDR3 totals 16 residues. After removal of 6 bases from V and 0 bases from J, the junction contained 6 bases not matched to a gene. Sequenced sample: PBMCs. This TCR was sampled from a woman aged 60-75 years in good health and CMV-seropositive. This chain uses TRBV27 with TRBJ2-3, with 10 bases lining up with TRBD2. The CDR3 sequence is CASSLRAGGSTDTQYF. The CDR3 DNA is TGTGCCAGCAGCCTCCGAGCGGGAGGGAGCACAGATACGCAGTATTTT.